The clone carrying this T cell receptor (beta chain) occurred many times. The antigen remains undetermined. The V segment lost 2 bases and the J segment 4 bases; nucleotides outside the gene matches: 10. This CDR3 is built from 18 residues. Germline CDR1 and CDR2: SGHVS and FQNEAQ. TCRdb processed the reads anew with MiXCR; each CDR3 protein has one entry. The sample lists approximately 1,000,000 distinct CDR3 sequences, 31% occurring once. The data stem from a study of T cell repertoires in cytomegalovirus infection. About the research overall: HLA-B-restricted CMV epitopes that are well studied, plus recently identified HLA-C-restricted ones, were used by the study. An indication of both CMV infection and matching HLA type came from public TCR beta signatures. The study's findings and limits: Clonotype analysis showed dominance of the ex vivo response by HLA-C-restricted CMV-specific TCR beta clonotypes. CMV carriers with the relevant HLA were identified by cumulative public TCR beta family frequency.

This sequence originates from a human donor in good health (CMV status not recorded). Some clones in this sample may be carry-over from other donors' samples. The V call is TRBV7-8, the J call TRBJ2-1; 11 nucleotides agree with TRBD2. This material consisted of cultured CD8+ T cells from PBMCs, taken from culture after CMV antigen stimulation. CDR3 DNA sequence: TGTGCCAGCAGCTTACCTCTAGCGGGGGGCGACAGTTACAATGAGCAGTTCTTC. This encodes CASSLPLAGGDSYNEQFF. The full variable domain, completed using reference TRBV7-8 and TRBJ2-1, is GAGVSQSPRYKVAKRGQDVALRCDPISGHVSLFWYQQALGQGPEFLTYFQNEAQLDKSGLPSDRFFAERPEGSVSTLKIQRTQQEDSAVYLCASSLPLAGGDSYNEQFFGPGTRLTVL.